This TCR beta chain was documented in a study of blood T cell repertoires in COVID-19. Study in general: Both acute and convalescent COVID-19 samples were obtained from the United States, Italy and Spain. From T cells, B-cell-depleted T cells, or PBMCs came the material, which was cDNA or gDNA.

The V end was cut by 3 bases, the J end by 5 bases, with 13 bases between. The germline CDR1 and CDR2 sequences are GTSNPN and SVGIG (reference sequence). The CDR3 runs to 13 residues. In the study's own analysis: Cell counts per sample came from amplifying reference gene primers. Profiled with immunoSEQ multiplex PCR; TCRdb holds only in-frame clones, not every one. That table gives V, J and clone size, and the DNA gave D and trimming. The sample lists about 39,000 clones; more than 85% were seen once. This sequence was found in a man aged 50-60 years with active COVID-19. Sequencing was performed on peripheral blood. V and J are TRBV30 and TRBJ2-5; D is perhaps TRBD2 (6 bases). DNA of the CDR3: TGTGCCTGGAGCGGGGGTTTCCGTGAGACCCAGTACTTC. It translates to CAWSGGFRETQYF.